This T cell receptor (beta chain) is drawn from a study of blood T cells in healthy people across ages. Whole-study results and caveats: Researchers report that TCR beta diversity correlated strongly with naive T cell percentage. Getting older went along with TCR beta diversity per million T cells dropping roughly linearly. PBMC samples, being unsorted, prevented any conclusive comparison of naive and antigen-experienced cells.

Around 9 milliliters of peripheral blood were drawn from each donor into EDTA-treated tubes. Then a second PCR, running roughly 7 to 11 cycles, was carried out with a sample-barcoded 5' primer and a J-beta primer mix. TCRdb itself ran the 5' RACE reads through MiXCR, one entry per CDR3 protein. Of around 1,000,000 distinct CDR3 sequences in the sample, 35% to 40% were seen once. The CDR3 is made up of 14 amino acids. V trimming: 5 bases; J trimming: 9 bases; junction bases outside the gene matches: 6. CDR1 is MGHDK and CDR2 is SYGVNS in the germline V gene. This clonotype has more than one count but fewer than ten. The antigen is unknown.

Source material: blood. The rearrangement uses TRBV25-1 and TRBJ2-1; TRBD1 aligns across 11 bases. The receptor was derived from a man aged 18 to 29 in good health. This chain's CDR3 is CASSSGTGGSEQFF. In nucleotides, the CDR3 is TGTGCCAGCAGTTCCGGGACAGGGGGGAGTGAGCAGTTCTTC.